Following are 17 T cell receptor beta chains from one sample sequenced in a study of blood T cell repertoires in COVID-19. Clones were read by immunoSEQ multiplex PCR, and TCRdb kept only the in-frame ones, dropping some. This repertoire shows around 130,000 clones, 70% to 90% found once; its top ten account for roughly 18%. What was sequenced was peripheral blood. All receptors come from a woman between 45 and 65 years old who had recovered from COVID-19.

This sequence joins TRBV6-1 and TRBJ1-1; possibly TRBD1 for D (6 bases). The CDR3 covers 15 residues. V was cut by 3 bases and J by 5 bases, with 16 bases left in between. In germline, CDR1 is MNHNS, CDR2 SASEGT. CDR3 amino acids: CASSEQPAGATEAFF. The CDR3 region has the DNA TGTGCCAGCAGTGAGCAGCCAGCAGGGGCAACTGAAGCTTTCTTT.

This chain joins TRBV12-2 and TRBJ2-2; the D call in the table, TRBD2, was not verified against the DNA. TRBV12-2 is assigned pseudogene status. The CDR3 contains 15 residues. DNA for the CDR3: TGTGCAAGTCGCTTCTACGGGGGGGTTACCGGGGAGCTGTTTTTT. It yields the protein CASRFYGGVTGELFF.

The rearrangement links TRBV7-2 to TRBJ1-5, with 10 bases identical to TRBD1. Unmatched junction bases numbered 4, after V lost 1 base and J lost 4 bases. The CDR3 has 16 amino acids. Germline assignment: CDR1 SGHTA and CDR2 FQGNSA. CDR3 nucleotides: TGTGCCAGCAGCTTAGTAGGGACAGGGGCTAATCAGCCCCAGCATTTT. Protein: CASSLVGTGANQPQHF.

This chain uses TRBV11-3 with TRBJ2-1; D might be TRBD2 (5 bases). This CDR3 is built from 15 residues. Trimming pared 1 base from V and 2 bases from J, leaving 9 bases between. Germline CDR1 reads SGHNT; CDR2 reads YENEEA. CDR3 bases: TGTGCCAGCAGCTTAGTTCGGGATCCCTACAATGAGCAGTTCTTC. It translates to CASSLVRDPYNEQFF.

The V gene is TRBV11-2, the J gene TRBJ1-6, with a tentative D call TRBD1 (5 bases). V lost 1 base and J lost 6, with 13 bases in between. CDR3 length: 16 residues. In germline, CDR1 is SGHAT, CDR2 FQNNGV. CDR3 protein: CASSLGRAALNSPLHF. In DNA, the CDR3 is TGTGCCAGCAGCTTAGGCAGGGCGGCCCTTAATTCACCCCTCCACTTT.

The chain is built from TRBV5-6 and TRBJ2-2; D ambiguous. The V gene's germline CDR1 is SGHDT and CDR2 YYEEEE. The CDR3 is made up of 12 amino acids. Trimming stripped 0 bases from V and 6 bases from J, with 3 bases between. CDR3 sequence (DNA): TGTGCCAGCAGCTTGGCCGCCGGGGAGCTGTTTTTT. It codes for CASSLAAGELFF.

This chain joins TRBV29-1 and TRBJ2-1; the D gene is possibly TRBD1 (6 bases). Germline values: CDR1 SQVTM, CDR2 ANQGSEA. V was pared by 7 bases and J by 1 base, with 17 bases between. The length of the CDR3 is 15 residues. The CDR3 nucleotides are TGCAGCGCTGTGGGGACACTCCTTTCCTACAATGAGCAGTTCTTC. It encodes CSAVGTLLSYNEQFF.

The chain carries TRBV5-6 and TRBJ1-4; TRBD1 agrees at 8 bases. V gave up 0 bases and J gave up 8 bases; unmatched junction bases: 9. Germline-derived CDR1 and CDR2 are SGHDT and YYEEEE. This CDR3 region has 16 residues. The CDR3 region has the DNA TGTGCCAGCAGCTTGGTTGGACAGGGAGCAGGAGAAAAACTGTTTTTT. Translation: CASSLVGQGAGEKLFF.

The rearrangement joins TRBV5-1 to TRBJ1-2; 9 bases match TRBD1. Germline V gene sequence: CDR1 SGHRS, CDR2 YFSETQ. The CDR3 consists of 15 residues. The junction had 5 bases not matched to a gene; V was cut back by 2 bases and J by 3 bases. CDR3 amino acids: CASSLGRTGDYGYTF. The CDR3 DNA sequence: TGCGCCAGCAGCTTAGGCCGGACAGGGGACTATGGCTACACCTTC.

The rearrangement uses TRBV7-3 and TRBJ1-6; D is perhaps TRBD1 (6 bases). Per the germline V gene, CDR1 is SGHTA and CDR2 is FQGTGA. There are 15 residues in the CDR3. V was clipped by 1 base and J by 9 bases, with 13 bases between them. CDR3 loop: CASSLIAGAGSPLHF. CDR3 sequence (DNA): TGTGCCAGCAGCTTAATAGCAGGGGCGGGTTCACCCCTCCACTTT.

The chain links TRBV2 to TRBJ1-2, with D hard to call. CDR1 is SNHLY and CDR2 is FYNNEI in the germline V gene. Trimming shortened V by 3 bases and J by 2 bases, and 10 bases separated the two germline ends. The CDR3 is made up of 14 amino acids. The CDR3 bases are TGTGCCAGCAGTGAGCAGTCACTAAACTATGGCTACACCTTC. It translates to CASSEQSLNYGYTF.

The genes are TRBV21-1 and TRBJ2-3; the table's TRBD2 call for D was not verified on the DNA. TRBV21-1 is an annotated pseudogene. The CDR3 loop spans 18 amino acids. This CDR3 is CAPRTAVEEAGGTDTQYF. The CDR3 DNA follows: TGTGCCCCAAGGACGGCAGTTGAGGAAGCCGGGGGCACAGATACGCAGTATTTT.

The V and J genes are TRBV5-1 and TRBJ2-5, with D possibly matching TRBD1 (5 bases). V lost 1 base and J lost 2, with 9 bases in between. The V gene's germline CDR1 is SGHRS and CDR2 YFSETQ. The length of the CDR3 is 14 residues. The chain's CDR3 is CASSLQQGQETQYF. The CDR3 DNA sequence: TGCGCCAGCAGCTTGCAGCAGGGACAAGAGACCCAGTACTTC.

This chain's CDR3 is CASSSPFRQYF. The CDR3 DNA reads as TGTGCCAGCAGCTCCCCCTTCAGGCAGTATTTT. The J gene is TRBJ2-3, the V gene TRBV11-3; D is uncertain. From germline, CDR1 is SGHNT and CDR2 YENEEA. Trimming cost V 4 bases and J 11 bases, with 10 bases left between them. CDR3 length: 11 amino acids.

The gene calls are TRBV3-1 (or the pseudogene TRBV3-2) and TRBJ2-3, with 11 bases identical to TRBD2. This CDR3 contains 18 residues. Germline V gene sequence: CDR1 LGHDT, CDR2 YNNKEL (reference sequence). Trimming cost V 0 bases and J 3 bases; bases outside gene matches: 8. The CDR3 spells CASSQERLAGIGTDTQYF. In DNA form, the CDR3 reads TGTGCCAGCAGCCAAGAGAGACTAGCGGGAATAGGGACAGATACGCAGTATTTT.

The chain has TRBV18 and TRBJ1-1, with 7 bases matching TRBD1. Trimming cost V 2 bases and J 6 bases; bases outside gene matches: 6. Germline V gene data show CDR1 as KGHSH and CDR2 as LQKENI. This CDR3 region has 14 residues. The chain's CDR3 is CASSPENRGAEAFF. In DNA, the CDR3 is TGTGCCAGCTCACCAGAGAACAGGGGCGCTGAAGCTTTCTTT.

The genes are TRBV19 and TRBJ1-1; possible D gene TRBD1, 6 bases. The CDR3 covers 13 residues. The germline CDR1 and CDR2 sequences are LNHDA and SQIVND (reference sequence). V was pared by 5 bases and J by 5 bases, with 12 bases between. Here the CDR3 DNA reads TGTGCCAGTAGTTCCACAGGGCGTACTGAAGCTTTCTTT. It translates to CASSSTGRTEAFF.